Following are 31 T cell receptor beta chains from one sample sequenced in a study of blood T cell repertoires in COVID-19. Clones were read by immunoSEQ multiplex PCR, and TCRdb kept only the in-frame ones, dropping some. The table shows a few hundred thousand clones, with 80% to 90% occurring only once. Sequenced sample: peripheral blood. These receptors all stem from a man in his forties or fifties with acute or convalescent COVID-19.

The CDR3 region has the DNA TGTGCCAGCAGCTGGCTCGAAAGCTCCTACGAGCAGTACTTC. It is translated as CASSWLESSYEQYF. The chain links TRBV13 to TRBJ2-7; D ambiguous. The CDR3 contains 14 residues. The germline CDR1 and CDR2 sequences are PRHDT and FYEKMQ (reference sequence). V lost 4 bases and J 0 bases, leaving 10 bases between the germline ends.

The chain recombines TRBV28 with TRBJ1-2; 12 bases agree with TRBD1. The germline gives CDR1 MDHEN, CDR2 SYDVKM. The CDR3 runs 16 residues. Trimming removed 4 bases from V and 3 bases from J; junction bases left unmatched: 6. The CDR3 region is CASSSPGQGADYGYTF. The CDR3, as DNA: TGTGCCAGCAGTTCCCCGGGACAGGGGGCGGACTATGGCTACACCTTC.

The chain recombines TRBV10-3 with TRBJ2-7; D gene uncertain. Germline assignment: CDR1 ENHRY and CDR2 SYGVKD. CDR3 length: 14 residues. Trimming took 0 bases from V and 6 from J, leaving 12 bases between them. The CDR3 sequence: CAISESGPSGEQYF. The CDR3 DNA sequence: TGTGCCATCAGTGAGTCGGGTCCTTCGGGCGAGCAGTACTTC.

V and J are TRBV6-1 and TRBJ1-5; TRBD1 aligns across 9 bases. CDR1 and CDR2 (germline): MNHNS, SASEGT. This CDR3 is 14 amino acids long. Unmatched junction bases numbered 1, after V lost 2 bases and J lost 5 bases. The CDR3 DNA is TGTGCCAGCAGTGAAACAGGGGGCCATCAGCCCCAGCATTTT. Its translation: CASSETGGHQPQHF.

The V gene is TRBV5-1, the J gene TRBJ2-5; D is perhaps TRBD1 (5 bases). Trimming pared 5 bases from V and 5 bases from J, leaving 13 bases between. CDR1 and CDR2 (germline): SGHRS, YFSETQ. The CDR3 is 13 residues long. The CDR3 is CASRRSQGETQYF. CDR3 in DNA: TGCGCCAGCAGACGGAGCCAGGGTGAGACCCAGTACTTC.

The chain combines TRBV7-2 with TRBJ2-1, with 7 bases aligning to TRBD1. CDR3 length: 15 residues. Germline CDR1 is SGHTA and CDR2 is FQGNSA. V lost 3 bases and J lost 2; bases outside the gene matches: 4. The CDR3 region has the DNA TGTGCCAGCAGCTTCCGGGACAGACCCTACAATGAGCAGTTCTTC. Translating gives CASSFRDRPYNEQFF.

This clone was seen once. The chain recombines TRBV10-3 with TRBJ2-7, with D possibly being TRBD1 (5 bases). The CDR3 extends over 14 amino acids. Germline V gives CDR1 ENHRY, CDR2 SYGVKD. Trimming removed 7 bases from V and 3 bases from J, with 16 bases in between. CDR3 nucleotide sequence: TGTGCCATCAAAGACAGCGTGGGGTACTACGAGCAGTACTTC. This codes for CAIKDSVGYYEQYF.

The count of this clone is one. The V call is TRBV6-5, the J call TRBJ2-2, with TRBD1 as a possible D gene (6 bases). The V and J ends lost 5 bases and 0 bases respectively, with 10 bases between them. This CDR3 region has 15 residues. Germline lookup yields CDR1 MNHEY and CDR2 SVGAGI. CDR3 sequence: CASSLQGPNTGELFF. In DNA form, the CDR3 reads TGTGCCAGCAGTCTACAGGGTCCGAACACCGGGGAGCTGTTTTTT.

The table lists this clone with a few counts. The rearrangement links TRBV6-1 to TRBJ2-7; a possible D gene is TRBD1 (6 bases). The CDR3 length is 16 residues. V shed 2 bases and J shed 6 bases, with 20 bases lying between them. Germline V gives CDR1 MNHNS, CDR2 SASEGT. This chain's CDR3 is CASSEMGNRADSEQYF. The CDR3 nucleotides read TGTGCCAGCAGTGAAATGGGAAACAGGGCGGACTCCGAGCAGTACTTC.

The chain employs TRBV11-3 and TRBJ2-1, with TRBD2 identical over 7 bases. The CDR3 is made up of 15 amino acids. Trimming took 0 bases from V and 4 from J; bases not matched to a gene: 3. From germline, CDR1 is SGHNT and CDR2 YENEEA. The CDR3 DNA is TGTGCCAGCAGCTTAGAAGCTAGCGGTTACAATGAGCAGTTCTTC. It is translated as CASSLEASGYNEQFF.

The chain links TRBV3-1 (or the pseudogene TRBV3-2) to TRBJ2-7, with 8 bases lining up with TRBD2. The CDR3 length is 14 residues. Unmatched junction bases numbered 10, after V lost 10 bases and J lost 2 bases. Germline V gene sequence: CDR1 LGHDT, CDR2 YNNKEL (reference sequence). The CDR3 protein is CAKYKRGLPYEQYF. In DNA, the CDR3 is TGTGCCAAATACAAGCGGGGGCTACCCTACGAGCAGTACTTC.

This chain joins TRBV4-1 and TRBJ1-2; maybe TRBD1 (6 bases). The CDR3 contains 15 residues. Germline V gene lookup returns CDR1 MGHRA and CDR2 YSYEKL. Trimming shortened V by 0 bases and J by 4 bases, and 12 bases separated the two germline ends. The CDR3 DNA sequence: TGCGCCAGCAGCCAAGATGGAGGGGGGGGCTATGGCTACACCTTC. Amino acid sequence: CASSQDGGGGYGYTF.

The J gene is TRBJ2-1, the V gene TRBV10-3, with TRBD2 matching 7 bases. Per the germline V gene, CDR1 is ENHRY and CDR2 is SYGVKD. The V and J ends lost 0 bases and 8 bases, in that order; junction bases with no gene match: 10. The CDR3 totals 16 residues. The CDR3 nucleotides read TGTGCCATCAGTGAGTCTGGAACGGGAGGCGGTGATGAGCAGTTCTTC. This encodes CAISESGTGGGDEQFF.

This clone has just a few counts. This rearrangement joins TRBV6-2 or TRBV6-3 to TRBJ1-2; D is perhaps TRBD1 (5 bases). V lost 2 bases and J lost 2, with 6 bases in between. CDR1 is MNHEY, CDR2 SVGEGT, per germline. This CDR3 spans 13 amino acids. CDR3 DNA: TGTGCCAGCAGTTACGACAGAAACTATGGCTACACCTTC. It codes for CASSYDRNYGYTF.

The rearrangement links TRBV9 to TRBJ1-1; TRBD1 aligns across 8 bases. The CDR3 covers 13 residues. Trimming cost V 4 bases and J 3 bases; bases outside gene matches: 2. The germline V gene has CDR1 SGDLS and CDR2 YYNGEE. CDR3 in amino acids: CASSRQGYTEAFF. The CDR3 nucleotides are TGTGCCAGCAGCCGACAGGGGTACACTGAAGCTTTCTTT.

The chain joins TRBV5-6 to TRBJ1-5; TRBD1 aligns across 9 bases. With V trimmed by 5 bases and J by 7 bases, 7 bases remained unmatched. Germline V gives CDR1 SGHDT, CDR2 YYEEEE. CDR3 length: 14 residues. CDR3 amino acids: CASSRTGDHQPQHF. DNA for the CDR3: TGTGCCAGCAGTAGGACAGGGGACCACCAGCCCCAGCATTTT.

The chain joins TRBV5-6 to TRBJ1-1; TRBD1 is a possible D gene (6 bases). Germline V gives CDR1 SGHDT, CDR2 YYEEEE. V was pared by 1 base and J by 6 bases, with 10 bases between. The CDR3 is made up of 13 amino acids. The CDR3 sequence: CASSLYRAPEAFF. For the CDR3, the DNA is TGTGCCAGCAGCTTGTACAGGGCCCCTGAAGCTTTCTTT.

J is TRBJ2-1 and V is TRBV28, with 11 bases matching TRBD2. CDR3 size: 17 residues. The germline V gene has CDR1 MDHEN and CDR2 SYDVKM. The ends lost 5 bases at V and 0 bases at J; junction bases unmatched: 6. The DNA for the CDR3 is TGTGCCAGCAGTCCAGTCACTAGCGGGAGCTCCTACAATGAGCAGTTCTTC. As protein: CASSPVTSGSSYNEQFF.

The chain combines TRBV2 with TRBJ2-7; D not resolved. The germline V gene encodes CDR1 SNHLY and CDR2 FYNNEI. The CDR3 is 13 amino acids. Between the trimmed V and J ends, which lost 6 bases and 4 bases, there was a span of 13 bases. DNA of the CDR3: TGTGCCAGCAGGGCGGCTATAGCTTACGAGCAGTACTTC. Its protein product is CASRAAIAYEQYF.

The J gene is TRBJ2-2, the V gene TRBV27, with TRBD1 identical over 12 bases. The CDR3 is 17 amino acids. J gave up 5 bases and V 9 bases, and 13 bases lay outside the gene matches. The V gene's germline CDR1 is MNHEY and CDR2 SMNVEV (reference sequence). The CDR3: CASAGTGGHIRTGELFF. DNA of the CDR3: TGTGCCAGTGCCGGGACAGGGGGCCATATTAGGACCGGGGAGCTGTTTTTT.

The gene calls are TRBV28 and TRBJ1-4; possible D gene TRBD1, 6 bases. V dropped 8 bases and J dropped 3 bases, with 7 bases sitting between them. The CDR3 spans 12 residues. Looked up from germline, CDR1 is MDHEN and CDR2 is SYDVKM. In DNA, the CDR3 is TGTGCCAGCGGACAGCCTAATGAAAAACTGTTTTTT. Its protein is CASGQPNEKLFF.

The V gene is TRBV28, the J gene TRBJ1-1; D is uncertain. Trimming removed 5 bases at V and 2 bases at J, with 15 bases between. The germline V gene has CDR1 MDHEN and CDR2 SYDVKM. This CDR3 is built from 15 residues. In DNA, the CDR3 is TGTGCCAGCAGTCCCCTCGAGGAGGTAAACACTGAAGCTTTCTTT. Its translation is CASSPLEEVNTEAFF.

In DNA, the CDR3 is TGTGCCAGCAGCAACTCGATTATAGGGGGCGTGAACACTGAAGCTTTCTTT. This translates into CASSNSIIGGVNTEAFF. The chain combines TRBV9 with TRBJ1-1, with 7 bases that match TRBD1. From germline, CDR1 is SGDLS and CDR2 YYNGEE. V dropped 4 bases and J dropped 0; count of bases not matched to a gene: 12. This CDR3 comprises 17 residues.

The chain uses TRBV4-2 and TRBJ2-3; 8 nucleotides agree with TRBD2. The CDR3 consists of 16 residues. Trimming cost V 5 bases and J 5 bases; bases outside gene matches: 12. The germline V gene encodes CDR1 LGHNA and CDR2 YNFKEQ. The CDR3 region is CASSKKIGGAGDTQYF. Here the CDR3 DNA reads TGTGCCAGCAGCAAAAAGATCGGGGGGGCCGGAGATACGCAGTATTTT.

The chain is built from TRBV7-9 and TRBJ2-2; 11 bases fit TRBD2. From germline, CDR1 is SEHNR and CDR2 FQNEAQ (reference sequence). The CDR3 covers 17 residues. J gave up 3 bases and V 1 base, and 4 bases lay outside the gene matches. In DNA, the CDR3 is TGTGCCAGCAGCTTAGGGAGGGGACTAGCGGACACCGGGGAGCTGTTTTTT. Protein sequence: CASSLGRGLADTGELFF.

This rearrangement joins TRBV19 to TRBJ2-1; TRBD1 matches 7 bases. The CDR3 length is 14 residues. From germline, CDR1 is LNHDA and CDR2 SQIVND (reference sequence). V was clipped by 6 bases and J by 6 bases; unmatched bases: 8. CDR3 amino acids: CASRFLAGGNEQFF. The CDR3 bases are TGTGCCAGTAGGTTCCTGGCAGGGGGCAATGAGCAGTTCTTC.

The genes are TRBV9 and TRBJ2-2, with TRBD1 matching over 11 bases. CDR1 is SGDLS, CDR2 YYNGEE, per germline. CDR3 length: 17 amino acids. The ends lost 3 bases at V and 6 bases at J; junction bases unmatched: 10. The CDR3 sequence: CASSANVDRGLAGELFF. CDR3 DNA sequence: TGTGCCAGCAGCGCGAACGTGGACAGGGGGCTCGCCGGGGAGCTGTTTTTT.

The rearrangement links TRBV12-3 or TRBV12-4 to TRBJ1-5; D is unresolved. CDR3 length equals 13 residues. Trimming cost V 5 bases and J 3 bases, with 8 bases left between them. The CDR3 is CASSGRSNQPQHF. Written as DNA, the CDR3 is TGTGCCAGCAGTGGCAGGTCCAATCAGCCCCAGCATTTT.

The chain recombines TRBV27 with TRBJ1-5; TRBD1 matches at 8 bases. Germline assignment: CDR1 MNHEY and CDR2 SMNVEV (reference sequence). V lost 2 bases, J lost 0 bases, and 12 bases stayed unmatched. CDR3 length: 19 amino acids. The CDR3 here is CASSLAGGSRAYSNQPQHF. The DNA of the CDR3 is TGTGCCAGCAGTTTAGCAGGGGGCTCCCGAGCCTATAGCAATCAGCCCCAGCATTTT.

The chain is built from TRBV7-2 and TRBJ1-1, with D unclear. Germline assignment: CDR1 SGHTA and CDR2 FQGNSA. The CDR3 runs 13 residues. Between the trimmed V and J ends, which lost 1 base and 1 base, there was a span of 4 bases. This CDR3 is CASSLVENTEAFF. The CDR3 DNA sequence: TGTGCCAGCAGCTTAGTAGAGAACACTGAAGCTTTCTTT.

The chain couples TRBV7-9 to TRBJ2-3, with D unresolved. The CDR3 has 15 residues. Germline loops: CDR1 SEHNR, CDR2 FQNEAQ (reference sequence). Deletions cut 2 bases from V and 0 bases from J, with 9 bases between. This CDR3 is CASSLTATSTDTQYF. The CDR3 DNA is TGTGCCAGCAGCTTAACAGCTACTAGCACAGATACGCAGTATTTT. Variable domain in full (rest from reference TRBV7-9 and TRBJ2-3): DTGVSQNPRHKITKRGQNVTFRCDPISEHNRLYWYRQTLGQGPEFLTYFQNEAQLEKSRLLSDRFSAERPKGSFSTLEIQRTEQGDSAMYLCASSLTATSTDTQYFGPGTRLTVL.